The 7 T cell receptor beta chains presented below share a single source sample, sequenced in a study of blood T cell repertoires in COVID-19. Only in-frame clones appear in the TCRdb table, and some are missing; sequencing was by immunoSEQ multiplex PCR. This sample carries about 250,000 clones, 70% to 90% of them seen once, and the ten largest clones take around 0.98%. The sample consisted of peripheral blood. All receptors derive from a woman in her thirties or forties who had recovered from COVID-19.

The J gene is TRBJ1-6, the V gene TRBV28, with a possible D match to TRBD1 (5 bases). The germline V gene has CDR1 MDHEN and CDR2 SYDVKM. This CDR3 is 12 amino acids long. The CDR3 sequence is CAGGTLNSPLHF. In DNA, the CDR3 is TGTGCGGGCGGGACGCTCAATTCACCCCTCCACTTT. The complete variable domain, with remaining parts taken from reference TRBV28 and TRBJ1-6, reads DVKVTQSSRYLVKRTGEKVFLECVQDMDHENMFWYRQDPGLGLRLIYFSYDVKMKEKGDIPEGYSVSREKKERFSLILESASTNQTSMYLCAGGTLNSPLHFGNGTRLTVT.

This chain joins TRBV19 and TRBJ2-7, with 9 bases fitting TRBD1. Germline assignment: CDR1 LNHDA and CDR2 SQIVND (reference sequence). CDR3 size: 16 residues. J gave up 7 bases and V 6 bases, and 16 bases lay outside the gene matches. CDR3 amino acids: CASSLGAGGQGGEQYF. The CDR3 DNA follows: TGTGCCAGTAGCTTGGGGGCTGGGGGACAGGGCGGAGAGCAGTACTTC.

This clone was detected only once. The rearrangement uses TRBV19 and TRBJ1-1; no reliable D call. The V end lost 3 bases, the J end lost 2 bases, and 13 bases lay between the germline ends. This CDR3 region has 15 residues. Germline V gene sequence: CDR1 LNHDA, CDR2 SQIVND (reference sequence). DNA of the CDR3: TGTGCCAGTAGTATCCGCCCGGGGTTCAACACTGAAGCTTTCTTT. Its protein is CASSIRPGFNTEAFF.

CDR3 protein: CATGGLATAETQYF. CDR3 nucleotides: TGTGCCACAGGCGGGCTAGCCACGGCGGAGACCCAGTACTTC. The chain carries TRBV15 and TRBJ2-5; a weak D match, TRBD2 (5 bases). This CDR3 spans 14 amino acids. From germline, CDR1 is LNHNV and CDR2 YYDKDF (reference sequence). V was trimmed by 9 bases and J by 5 bases, leaving 19 bases between them.

The chain uses TRBV5-1 and TRBJ1-1, with unresolved D. V shed 4 bases and J shed 1 base, with 8 bases lying between them. The CDR3 is 13 residues long. Per the germline V gene, CDR1 is SGHRS and CDR2 is YFSETQ. In DNA form, the CDR3 reads TGCGCCAGCAGCGGCCGCGGGAACACTGAAGCTTTCTTT. Amino acid sequence: CASSGRGNTEAFF.

J is TRBJ2-1 and V is TRBV30; 11 bases fit TRBD1. The V segment lost 5 bases and the J segment 10 bases; nucleotides outside the gene matches: 10. This CDR3 region has 14 residues. The germline V gene encodes CDR1 GTSNPN and CDR2 SVGIG (reference sequence). The CDR3 is CAWAGTGGLAEQFF. The CDR3 nucleotides read TGTGCCTGGGCGGGGACAGGGGGACTAGCAGAGCAGTTCTTC.

The chain is built from TRBV24-1 and TRBJ2-5; D gene ambiguous. This CDR3 contains 14 residues. The germline V gene has CDR1 KGHDR and CDR2 SFDVKD. V was shortened by 4 bases and J by 1 base, with 9 bases between the two germline ends. CDR3 protein: CATSEAASQETQYF. Here the CDR3 DNA reads TGTGCCACCAGTGAGGCCGCAAGCCAAGAGACCCAGTACTTC.